The 29 T cell receptor beta chains below were found in one sample sequenced in a study of T cells in women clearing cervical HPV infection. The method was immunoSEQ multiplex PCR; TCRdb's version includes in-frame clones alone and lacks a portion of them. The sample table includes some 43,000 clones. The specimen was blood buffy coat. The receptors stem from a woman aged 18 to 75 with a cervical HPV16 infection that either progressed to CIN3+ or cleared (not recorded which).

Comment on this clone: The read gets to within 3 residues of the CDR3 end, and the germline J gene fills in the rest. The rearrangement joins TRBV18 to TRBJ2-3; perhaps TRBD1 as D (5 bases). The CDR3 spans 15 residues. CDR1 is KGHSH and CDR2 is LQKENI in the germline V gene. The sequenced CDR3 bases are TGTGCCAGCTCCCGAGGACACAATAGCAATCAGCCG. Translation gives CASSRGHNSNQP. The entire CDR3 protein is CASSRGHNSNQPQYF.

As concerns this clone: The CDR3 end is not reached by the read, which stops 3 residues before it; the germline J gene fills it in. This chain joins TRBV5-1 and TRBJ2-7; TRBD1 matches 10 bases. V gave up 2 bases and J gave up 0 bases; unmatched junction bases: 2. This CDR3 is built from 15 residues. CDR1 is SGHRS and CDR2 is YFSETQ in the germline V gene. CDR3 DNA, as far as it was read: TGCGCCAGCAGCTTCGACAGGGGGCTCTCCTACGAG. Protein product: CASSFDRGLSYE. In full, the CDR3 reads CASSFDRGLSYEQYF. Variable domain in full (rest from reference TRBV5-1 and TRBJ2-7): KAGVTQTPRYLIKTRGQQVTLSCSPISGHRSVSWYQQTPGQGLQFLFEYFSETQRNKGNFPGRFSGRQFSNSRSEMNVSTLELGDSALYLCASSFDRGLSYEQYFGPGTRLTVT.

Of note for this clone: The sequenced fragment ends 3 residues before the CDR3 boundary, so the rest is inferred from the germline J gene. The V and J genes are TRBV23-1 and TRBJ2-2; D may be TRBD1 (6 bases). TRBV23-1 is an ORF for which the function is uncertain. V lost 5 bases and J lost 4, with 14 bases in between. This CDR3 comprises 15 residues. The CDR3: CASSTPKGGTGELFF. The DNA read from the CDR3 is TGCGCCAGCAGTACCCCTAAAGGGGGCACCGGGGAG.

Comment on this clone: The read ends 3 residues shy of where the CDR3 ends; the end is completed using the germline J gene. This chain joins TRBV10-3 and TRBJ2-7; tentatively, D is TRBD1 (5 bases). Looked up from germline, CDR1 is ENHRY and CDR2 is SYGVKD. V was cut by 11 bases and J by 6 bases, with 14 bases left in between. There are 11 residues in the CDR3. CDR3 DNA (partial): TGTGCCTCCAGGGTAGGGGTCGAG. Amino acids: CASRVGVE. The whole CDR3 sequence reads CASRVGVEQYF.

Worth noting for this clone: The CDR3 goes on 3 residues after the read ends, and that part is filled in from the germline J gene. V is TRBV19 and J is TRBJ2-7; tentative D call: TRBD1 (6 bases). The CDR3 contains 14 residues. V lost 5 bases and J 3 bases, leaving 14 bases between the germline ends. Germline lookup yields CDR1 LNHDA and CDR2 SQIVND (reference sequence). Incomplete CDR3 DNA: TGTGCCAGTAGTGCAGGGGTTATGAGCTACGAG. Protein product: CASSAGVMSYE. The full CDR3 is CASSAGVMSYEQYF.

The CDR3 protein is CSAPTGNTEAFF. The sequenced part of the CDR3 DNA is TGCAGTGCCCCGACAGGGAACACTGAA. The J gene is TRBJ1-1, the V gene TRBV20-1; D might be TRBD1 (6 bases). The read ends 3 residues early relative to the CDR3; the germline J gene fills the gap. This CDR3 comprises 12 residues. V was cut by 6 bases and J by 1 base, with 9 bases left in between. Germline CDR1 DFQATT, CDR2 SNEGSKA (reference sequence).

To note about this clone: The CDR3 extends 3 residues past the end of the read, so its final part is completed from the germline J gene. This chain connects TRBV5-1 to TRBJ1-3; 8 bases map to TRBD1. The length of the CDR3 is 13 residues. Germline V gene lookup returns CDR1 SGHRS and CDR2 YFSETQ. The ends lost 5 bases at V and 8 bases at J; junction bases unmatched: 6. CDR3 bases read: TGCGCCAGCAGACCAACAGGGGGGGACACC. It encodes CASRPTGGDT. From start to end, the CDR3 is CASRPTGGDTIYF.

Notes on this clone: With the read ending 3 residues before the CDR3 end, the germline J gene is used to fill in that end. This sequence joins TRBV6-1 and TRBJ1-1; D uncertain. The germline V and J ends were trimmed by 4 bases and 1 base, with 7 bases remaining between them. Germline CDR1 is MNHNS and CDR2 is SASEGT. This CDR3 has 13 amino acids. The DNA read from the CDR3 is TGTGCCAGCAGTGCCGGCGGGAACACTGAA. This codes for CASSAGGNTE. The complete CDR3 sequence is CASSAGGNTEAFF.

Turning to this clone: Coverage ceases 3 residues before the CDR3 finishes, and the germline J gene fills in the end. This chain connects TRBV10-1 to TRBJ2-7, with D perhaps assigned TRBD1 or TRBD2 (6 bases each). V shed 6 bases and J shed 5 bases, with 17 bases lying between them. This CDR3 is 14 amino acids long. Germline V gene sequence: CDR1 WNHNN, CDR2 SYGVQD (reference sequence). The CDR3 region is CASREGHSGDEQYF. The CDR3 DNA, read in part, is TGCGCCAGCAGGGAGGGACACTCTGGGGACGAG.

The DNA read from the CDR3 is TGTGCCAGCAGTGAACAGGGGGCGAATAATTCACCG. This sequence encodes CASSEQGANNSP. The CDR3 as a whole reads CASSEQGANNSPLFF. The rearrangement uses TRBV2 and TRBJ2-2; 8 nucleotides match TRBD1. The read ends 3 residues early relative to the CDR3; the germline J gene fills the gap. The CDR3 extends over 15 amino acids. Germline-derived CDR1 and CDR2 are SNHLY and FYNNEI.

Turning to this clone: The read comes to an end 3 residues before the CDR3 does, leaving the germline J gene to fill in the end. This chain uses TRBV18 with TRBJ1-2; TRBD1 matches at 11 bases. Germline trimming cut 3 bases from V and 2 bases from J; bases unmatched to any gene: 5. The length of the CDR3 is 16 residues. Per the germline V gene, CDR1 is KGHSH and CDR2 is LQKENI. Incomplete CDR3 DNA: TGTGCCAGCTCACCGGGACAGGGGGAGGTGAACTATGGC. Translated, it gives CASSPGQGEVNYG. The full CDR3 protein reads CASSPGQGEVNYGYTF.

In regard to this clone: The read halts 3 residues ahead of the CDR3 end, with the missing end drawn from the germline J gene. V gene TRBV7-9 combines with J gene TRBJ2-5, with 7 bases identical to TRBD1. Germline lookup yields CDR1 SEHNR and CDR2 FQNEAQ (reference sequence). The CDR3 is made up of 15 amino acids. The ends lost 5 bases at V and 1 base at J; junction bases unmatched: 7. The part of the CDR3 DNA that was read is TGTGCCAGCAGCCCACCGGACAGGATCCAAGAGACC. Amino acids: CASSPPDRIQET. The CDR3 as a whole reads CASSPPDRIQETQYF.

As for this clone: The CDR3 is cut off 3 residues early in the read; its end comes from the germline J gene. The V gene is TRBV10-3, the J gene TRBJ1-1, with D maybe TRBD1 (6 bases). V lost 3 bases and J 5 bases, leaving 16 bases between the germline ends. The CDR3 spans 15 residues. Per germline, CDR1 ENHRY and CDR2 SYGVKD. CDR3 sequence reads: CAISDLGGGGTEAFF. The DNA read from the CDR3 is TGTGCCATCAGTGATTTAGGGGGAGGGGGTACTGAA.

In regard to this clone: The read ends 3 residues early relative to the CDR3; the germline J gene fills the gap. The chain couples TRBV20-1 to TRBJ2-3, with 9 bases matching TRBD2. The CDR3 spans 14 residues. Losses at the gene ends were 4 bases for V and 3 bases for J; bases not matched to a gene: 5. Germline V gene lookup returns CDR1 DFQATT and CDR2 SNEGSKA (reference sequence). The CDR3 loop reads CSANPAGGTDTQYF. The CDR3 bases that were read are TGCAGTGCTAACCCAGCGGGGGGTACAGATACG.

As to this clone: The read ends 3 residues shy of where the CDR3 ends; the end is completed using the germline J gene. The rearrangement uses TRBV13 and TRBJ2-1; the D gene is possibly TRBD1 (6 bases). V gave up 4 bases and J gave up 2 bases, with 21 bases separating them. This CDR3 is built from 18 residues. Germline V CDR1 and CDR2: PRHDT, FYEKMQ (reference sequence). The CDR3: CASSSQGSFKATYNEQFF. CDR3 DNA (partial): TGTGCCAGCAGCTCCCAGGGGTCCTTCAAGGCTACCTACAATGAG. The variable domain in full, with the rest retrieved from reference TRBV13 and TRBJ2-1, is AAGVIQSPRHLIKEKRETATLKCYPIPRHDTVYWYQQGPGQDPQFLISFYEKMQSDKGSIPDRFSAQQFSDYHSELNMSSLELGDSALYFCASSSQGSFKATYNEQFFGPGTRLTVL.

Of note for this clone: Read sequence stops 3 residues before the CDR3 end, and the germline J gene provides the missing end. The rearrangement joins TRBV18 to TRBJ2-2; a weak D match, TRBD1 (5 bases). Germline lookup yields CDR1 KGHSH and CDR2 LQKENI. The CDR3 consists of 17 residues. Trimming shortened V by 3 bases and J by 0 bases, and 14 bases separated the two germline ends. The covered CDR3 bases are TGTGCCAGCTCACCTGGGGCACCCCTCGCGAACACCGGGGAG. Its protein product is CASSPGAPLANTGE. The whole CDR3 protein reads CASSPGAPLANTGELFF.

For this clone: The DNA ends 3 residues before the CDR3 does, and the rest of the CDR3 is filled in from the germline J gene. The rearrangement uses TRBV18 and TRBJ2-5; TRBD1 is a possible D gene (6 bases). CDR3 length: 13 amino acids. Looked up from germline, CDR1 is KGHSH and CDR2 is LQKENI. V gave up 5 bases and J gave up 5 bases, with 12 bases separating them. The CDR3 protein is CASSTGQGETQYF. Incomplete CDR3 DNA: TGTGCCAGCTCAACGGGGCAGGGGGAGACC.

Points on this clone: The CDR3 end falls 3 residues outside the read, so it is completed with the germline J gene. The chain combines TRBV7-9 with TRBJ1-2, with D possibly TRBD1 on 6 matching bases. This CDR3 contains 13 residues. Germline CDR1 SEHNR, CDR2 FQNEAQ (reference sequence). The V end was cut by 5 bases, the J end by 3 bases, with 10 bases between. The CDR3 protein is CASSPTGYYGYTF. The sequenced CDR3 bases are TGTGCCAGCAGCCCCACAGGGTACTATGGC.

Regarding this clone: Read sequence stops 3 residues before the CDR3 end, and the germline J gene provides the missing end. This sequence joins TRBV18 and TRBJ1-2, with TRBD1 identical over 10 bases. Germline loops: CDR1 KGHSH, CDR2 LQKENI. The CDR3 runs to 16 residues. This chain's CDR3 is CASSPPPGQGYYDYTF. The sequenced part of the CDR3 DNA is TGTGCCAGCTCACCGCCCCCGGGACAGGGGTACTACGAC. Using reference TRBV18 and TRBJ1-2 for the parts outside the CDR3, the full variable domain is NAGVMQNPRHLVRRRGQEARLRCSPMKGHSHVYWYRQLPEEGLKFMVYLQKENIIDESGMPKERFSAEFPKEGPSILRIQQVVRGDSAAYFCASSPPPGQGYYDYTFGSGTRLTVV.

To note about this clone: Read sequence stops 3 residues before the CDR3 end, and the germline J gene provides the missing end. The chain is built from TRBV5-4 and TRBJ2-7, with a tentative D call TRBD1 (5 bases). There are 15 residues in the CDR3. V was pared by 2 bases and J by 6 bases, with 18 bases between. Germline V gene data show CDR1 as SGHNT and CDR2 as YYREEE (reference sequence). The CDR3 region is CASSLGVSNLREQYF. CDR3 bases read: TGTGCCAGCAGCTTAGGGGTCAGTAATCTCCGCGAG.

Details on this clone: An end of the junction does not agree with germline; a read error may underlie this. The read gets to within 3 residues of the CDR3 end, and the germline J gene fills in the rest. Within the sample, other DNA sequences also encode this same CDR3. The rearrangement joins TRBV18 to TRBJ1-3; unclear D gene. The CDR3 is 15 residues long. Germline values: CDR1 KGHSH, CDR2 LQKENI. CDR3 DNA, as far as it was read: TGTGCCAGCTCACCAATTGGCGGTGGTGAAAACACT. This codes for CASSPIGGGENT. The complete CDR3 protein is CASSPIGGGENTIYF.

For this clone: The read falls 3 residues short of the CDR3 end, and the missing part is taken from the germline J gene. The V gene is TRBV27, the J gene TRBJ2-3, with 7 positions matching TRBD2. The CDR3 extends over 15 amino acids. V shed 3 bases, J shed 7 bases, and the junction held 10 bases outside the gene matches. CDR1 is MNHEY and CDR2 is SMNVEV in the germline V gene (reference sequence). The sequenced CDR3 bases are TGTGCCAGCAGTTTCTGGGGGGGGAAAGGATATACG. It specifies CASSFWGGKGYT. The complete CDR3 protein is CASSFWGGKGYTQYF.

In the case of this clone: The CDR3 extends 3 residues past the end of the read, so its final part is completed from the germline J gene. The chain recombines TRBV6-1 with TRBJ2-5, with 13 bases lining up with TRBD2. The junction had 6 bases not matched to a gene; V was cut back by 6 bases and J by 5 bases. Germline CDR1 is MNHNS and CDR2 is SASEGT. The CDR3 consists of 15 residues. Here the CDR3 reads CASSELAGGAETQYF. Partial CDR3 DNA: TGTGCCAGCAGCGAACTAGCGGGGGGGGCTGAGACC.

About this clone itself: The DNA ends 3 residues before the CDR3 does, and the rest of the CDR3 is filled in from the germline J gene. The J gene is TRBJ2-7, the V gene TRBV20-1, with D tentatively TRBD2 (7 bases). V shed 5 bases and J shed 3 bases, with 17 bases lying between them. The CDR3 length is 14 residues. Germline assignment: CDR1 DFQATT and CDR2 SNEGSKA (reference sequence). CDR3 sequence reads: CSARGGPRSYEQYF. The part of the CDR3 DNA that was read is TGCAGTGCTCGCGGGGGCCCTAGGAGCTACGAG.

The CDR3 loop is CASSISLDSAGANVLTF. The CDR3 DNA, read in part, is TGTGCCAGTAGTATCTCCCTTGACTCTGCTGGGGCCAACGTC. This rearrangement joins TRBV19 to TRBJ2-6, with D unclear. The read falls 3 residues short of the CDR3 end, and the missing part is taken from the germline J gene. This CDR3 has 17 amino acids. V was shortened by 3 bases and J by 2 bases, with 14 bases between the two germline ends. Germline assignment: CDR1 LNHDA and CDR2 SQIVND (reference sequence).

As concerns this clone: The read halts 3 residues ahead of the CDR3 end, with the missing end drawn from the germline J gene. This chain uses TRBV7-2 with TRBJ2-1; 8 bases line up with TRBD2. Trimming removed 5 bases from V and 6 bases from J; junction bases left unmatched: 9. The CDR3 is made up of 15 amino acids. The germline V gene encodes CDR1 SGHTA and CDR2 FQGNSA. Incomplete CDR3 DNA: TGTGCCAGCAGCCCCCGGGGAGCGGGGGTCAATGAG. Translating it yields CASSPRGAGVNE. The entire CDR3 sequence reads CASSPRGAGVNEQFF.

Notes on this clone: The CDR3 end is not reached by the read, which stops 3 residues before it; the germline J gene fills it in. This chain uses TRBV7-2 with TRBJ1-2; 7 bases agree with TRBD1. CDR3 length: 14 amino acids. V dropped 5 bases and J dropped 6; count of bases not matched to a gene: 9. The germline gives CDR1 SGHTA, CDR2 FQGNSA. CDR3 DNA (partial): TGTGCCAGCAGCCGGATCGGACAGGAGAATGGC. Translating gives CASSRIGQENG. The full CDR3 sequence reads CASSRIGQENGYTF.

As for this clone: The read ends 3 residues shy of where the CDR3 ends; the end is completed using the germline J gene. J is TRBJ1-2 and V is TRBV12-3 or TRBV12-4, with 9 nucleotides matching TRBD1. The length of the CDR3 is 13 residues. CDR3 bases read: TGTGCCAGCAGTTCTCGGACAGGGGAAGGC. Translating it yields CASSSRTGEG. The entire CDR3 protein reads CASSSRTGEGYTF.

Comments on this clone: The CDR3 end is not reached by the read, which stops 3 residues before it; the germline J gene fills it in. The chain couples TRBV18 to TRBJ2-2; D possibly corresponds to TRBD1 (6 bases). This CDR3 comprises 13 residues. Germline-derived CDR1 and CDR2 are KGHSH and LQKENI. The sequenced CDR3 bases are TGTGCCAGCTCAACAGGGTGGAATGAAAAG. It encodes CASSTGWNEK. The CDR3 in full is CASSTGWNEKLFF.